This T cell receptor beta chain was profiled in a study of blood T cell repertoires in COVID-19. In the original analysis: Estimation of nucleated cell counts was performed using reference gene primer amplification. Using immunoSEQ multiplex PCR, the repertoire was profiled, and TCRdb retains in-frame clones only, with some absent. That table gives V, J and clone size, and the DNA gave D and trimming. The table records some 190,000 clones, around 85% of them present only once. Cohort placement rested on clinical history that participants reported themselves. Recovery meant two consecutive negative NP/OP PCR tests, professional clearance, or resolved symptoms. The germline V gene encodes CDR1 LGHDT and CDR2 YNNKEL (reference sequence). The CDR3 length is 16 residues. The V and J ends lost 4 bases and 9 bases, in that order; junction bases with no gene match: 10.

Sequenced sample: PBMCs or T cells enriched from blood (not recorded which). This sequence was found in a woman in her twenties or thirties who had recovered from COVID-19. The V and J genes are TRBV3-1 (or the pseudogene TRBV3-2) and TRBJ1-6, with 9 bases lining up with TRBD1. The CDR3 DNA is TGTGCCAGCAGCCTCCTGGGTACAGGGGGCGTTTCACCCCTCCACTTT. Translated, it gives CASSLLGTGGVSPLHF.